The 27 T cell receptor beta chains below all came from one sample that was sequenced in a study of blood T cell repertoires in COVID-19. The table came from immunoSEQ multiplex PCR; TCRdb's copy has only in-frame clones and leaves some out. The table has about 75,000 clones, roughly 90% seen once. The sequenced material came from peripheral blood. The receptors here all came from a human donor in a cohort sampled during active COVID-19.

Here the CDR3 reads CASSRGVYGYTF. The CDR3 nucleotides read TGCGCCAGCAGCCGGGGGGTCTATGGCTACACCTTC. The chain employs TRBV4-3 and TRBJ1-2; D possibly corresponds to TRBD1 (5 bases). Per germline, CDR1 LGHNA and CDR2 YSLEER. The V and J ends lost 4 bases and 4 bases respectively, with 7 bases between them. CDR3 size: 12 residues.

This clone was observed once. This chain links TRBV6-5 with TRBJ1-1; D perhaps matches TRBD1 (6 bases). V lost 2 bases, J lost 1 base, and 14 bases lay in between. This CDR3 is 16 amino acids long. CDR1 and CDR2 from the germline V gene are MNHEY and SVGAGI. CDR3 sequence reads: CASSYRRTVGNTEAFF. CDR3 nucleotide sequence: TGTGCCAGCAGTTACAGACGGACAGTCGGGAACACTGAAGCTTTCTTT.

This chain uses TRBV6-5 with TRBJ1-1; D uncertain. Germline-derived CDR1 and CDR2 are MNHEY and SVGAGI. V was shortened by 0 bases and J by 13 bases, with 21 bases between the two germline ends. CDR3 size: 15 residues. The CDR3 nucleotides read TGTGCCAGCAGTTACTCTGGGGAGCTGGGGAGATTATTTTTCTTT. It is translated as CASSYSGELGRLFFF.

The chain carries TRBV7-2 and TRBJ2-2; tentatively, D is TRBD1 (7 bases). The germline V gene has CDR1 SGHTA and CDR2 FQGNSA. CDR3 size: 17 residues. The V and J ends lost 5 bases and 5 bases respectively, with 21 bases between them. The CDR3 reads CASSRRDSAISTGELFF. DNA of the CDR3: TGTGCCAGCAGCAGGCGGGACAGCGCAATAAGTACCGGGGAGCTGTTTTTT.

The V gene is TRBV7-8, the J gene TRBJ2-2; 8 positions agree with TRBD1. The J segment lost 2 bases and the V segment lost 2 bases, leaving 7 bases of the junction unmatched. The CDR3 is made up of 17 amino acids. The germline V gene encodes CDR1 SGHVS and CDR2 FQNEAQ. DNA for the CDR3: TGTGCCAGCAGCTTACCGTACTCAGGGGGCAACACCGGGGAGCTGTTTTTT. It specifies CASSLPYSGGNTGELFF.

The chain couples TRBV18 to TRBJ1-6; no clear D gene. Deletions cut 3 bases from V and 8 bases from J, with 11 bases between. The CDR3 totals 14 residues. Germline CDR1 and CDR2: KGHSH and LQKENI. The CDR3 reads CASSPGIADSPLHF. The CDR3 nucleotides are TGTGCCAGCTCACCCGGGATAGCGGATTCACCCCTCCACTTT.

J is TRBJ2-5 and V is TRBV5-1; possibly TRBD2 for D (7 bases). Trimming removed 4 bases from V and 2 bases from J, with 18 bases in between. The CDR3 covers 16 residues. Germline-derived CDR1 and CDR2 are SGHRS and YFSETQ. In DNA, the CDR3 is TGCGCCAGCAGCCCCCCTTTAGGGGGGGGGCAAGAGACCCAGTACTTC. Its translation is CASSPPLGGGQETQYF.

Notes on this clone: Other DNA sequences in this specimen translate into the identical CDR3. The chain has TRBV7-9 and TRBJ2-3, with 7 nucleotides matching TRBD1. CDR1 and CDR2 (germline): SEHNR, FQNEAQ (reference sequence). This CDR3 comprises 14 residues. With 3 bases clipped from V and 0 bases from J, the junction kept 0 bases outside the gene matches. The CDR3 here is CASSLTGSTDTQYF. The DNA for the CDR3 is TGTGCCAGCAGCTTGACAGGGAGCACAGATACGCAGTATTTT. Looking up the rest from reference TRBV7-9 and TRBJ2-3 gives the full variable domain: DTGVSQNPRHKITKRGQNVTFRCDPISEHNRLYWYRQTLGQGPEFLTYFQNEAQLEKSRLLSDRFSAERPKGSFSTLEIQRTEQGDSAMYLCASSLTGSTDTQYFGPGTRLTVL.

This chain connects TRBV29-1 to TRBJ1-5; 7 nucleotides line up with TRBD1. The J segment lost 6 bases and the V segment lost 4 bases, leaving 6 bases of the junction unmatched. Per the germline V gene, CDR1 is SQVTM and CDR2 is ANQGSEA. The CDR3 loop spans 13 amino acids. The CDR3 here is CSVVTGIGQPQHF. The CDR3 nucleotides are TGCAGCGTTGTGACAGGGATCGGTCAGCCCCAGCATTTT.

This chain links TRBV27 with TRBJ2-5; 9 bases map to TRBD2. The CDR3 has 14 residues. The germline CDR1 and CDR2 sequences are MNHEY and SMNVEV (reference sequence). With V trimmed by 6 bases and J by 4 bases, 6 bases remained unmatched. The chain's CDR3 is CASSYSGSGETQYF. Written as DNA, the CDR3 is TGTGCCAGCAGCTATAGCGGGAGTGGAGAGACCCAGTACTTC.

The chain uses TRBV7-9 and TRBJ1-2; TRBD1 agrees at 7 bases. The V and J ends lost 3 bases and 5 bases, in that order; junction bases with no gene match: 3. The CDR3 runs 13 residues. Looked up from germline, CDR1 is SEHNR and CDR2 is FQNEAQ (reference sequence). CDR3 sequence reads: CASSFDRVYGYTF. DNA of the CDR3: TGTGCCAGCAGCTTCGACAGGGTGTATGGCTACACCTTC. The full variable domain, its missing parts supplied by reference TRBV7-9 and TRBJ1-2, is DTGVSQNPRHKITKRGQNVTFRCDPISEHNRLYWYRQTLGQGPEFLTYFQNEAQLEKSRLLSDRFSAERPKGSFSTLEIQRTEQGDSAMYLCASSFDRVYGYTFGSGTRLTVV.

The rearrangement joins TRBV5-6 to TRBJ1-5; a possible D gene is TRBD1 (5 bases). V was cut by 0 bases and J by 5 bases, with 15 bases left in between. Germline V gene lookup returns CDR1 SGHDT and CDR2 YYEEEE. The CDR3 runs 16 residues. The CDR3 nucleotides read TGTGCCAGCAGCTTGGGACGACAGACGGCCTATCAGCCCCAGCATTTT. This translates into CASSLGRQTAYQPQHF.

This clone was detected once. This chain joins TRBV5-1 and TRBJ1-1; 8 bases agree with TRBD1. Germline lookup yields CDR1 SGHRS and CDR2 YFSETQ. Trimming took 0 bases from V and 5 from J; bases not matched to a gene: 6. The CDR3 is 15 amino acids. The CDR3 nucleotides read TGCGCCAGCAGCTTGGAGGCCCAGGGGGCAACTGAAGCTTTCTTT. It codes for CASSLEAQGATEAFF. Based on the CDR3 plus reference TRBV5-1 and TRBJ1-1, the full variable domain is KAGVTQTPRYLIKTRGQQVTLSCSPISGHRSVSWYQQTPGQGLQFLFEYFSETQRNKGNFPGRFSGRQFSNSRSEMNVSTLELGDSALYLCASSLEAQGATEAFFGQGTRLTVV.

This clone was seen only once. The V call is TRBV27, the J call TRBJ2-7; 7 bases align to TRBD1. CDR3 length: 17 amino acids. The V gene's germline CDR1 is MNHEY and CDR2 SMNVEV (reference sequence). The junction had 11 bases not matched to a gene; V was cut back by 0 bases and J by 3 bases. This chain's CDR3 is CASSLSTQGTLSYEQYF. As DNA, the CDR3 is TGTGCCAGCAGTTTATCGACACAGGGGACCCTAAGCTACGAGCAGTACTTC.

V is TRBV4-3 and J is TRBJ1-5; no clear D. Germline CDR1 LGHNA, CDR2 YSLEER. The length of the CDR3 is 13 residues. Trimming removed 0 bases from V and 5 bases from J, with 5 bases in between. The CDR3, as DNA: TGCGCCAGCAGCCAAGACCGGGATCAGCCCCAGCATTTT. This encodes CASSQDRDQPQHF.

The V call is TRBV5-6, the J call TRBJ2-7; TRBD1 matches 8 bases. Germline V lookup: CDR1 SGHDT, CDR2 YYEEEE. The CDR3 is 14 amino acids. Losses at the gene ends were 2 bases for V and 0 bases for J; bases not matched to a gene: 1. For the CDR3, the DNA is TGTGCCAGCAGCTTCAGGGGGCTCTCCTACGAGCAGTACTTC. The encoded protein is CASSFRGLSYEQYF.

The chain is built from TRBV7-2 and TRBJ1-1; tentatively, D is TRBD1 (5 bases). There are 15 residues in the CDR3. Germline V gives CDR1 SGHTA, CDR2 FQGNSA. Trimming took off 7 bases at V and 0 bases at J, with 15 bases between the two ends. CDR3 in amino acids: CASTLMTVMNTEAFF. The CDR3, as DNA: TGTGCCAGCACCTTGATGACAGTTATGAACACTGAAGCTTTCTTT.

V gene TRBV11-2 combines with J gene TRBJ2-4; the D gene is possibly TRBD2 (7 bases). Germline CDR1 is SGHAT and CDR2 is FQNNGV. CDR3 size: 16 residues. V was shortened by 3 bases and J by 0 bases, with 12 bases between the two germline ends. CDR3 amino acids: CASSFGGALAKNIQYF. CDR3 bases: TGTGCCAGCAGCTTTGGGGGGGCCTTAGCCAAAAACATTCAGTACTTC.

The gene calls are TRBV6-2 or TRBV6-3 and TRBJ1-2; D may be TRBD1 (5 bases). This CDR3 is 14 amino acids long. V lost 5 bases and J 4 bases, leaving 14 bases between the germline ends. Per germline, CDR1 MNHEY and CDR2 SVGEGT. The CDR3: CASSARDIAYGYTF. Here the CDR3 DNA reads TGTGCCAGCAGTGCCAGGGATATTGCCTATGGCTACACCTTC.

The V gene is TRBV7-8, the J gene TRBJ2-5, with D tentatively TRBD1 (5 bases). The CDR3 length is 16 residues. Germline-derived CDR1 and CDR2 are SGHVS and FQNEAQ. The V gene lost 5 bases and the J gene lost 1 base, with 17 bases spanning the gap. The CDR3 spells CASSVTIGQLQETQYF. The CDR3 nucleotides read TGTGCCAGCAGCGTAACAATCGGACAACTCCAAGAGACCCAGTACTTC.

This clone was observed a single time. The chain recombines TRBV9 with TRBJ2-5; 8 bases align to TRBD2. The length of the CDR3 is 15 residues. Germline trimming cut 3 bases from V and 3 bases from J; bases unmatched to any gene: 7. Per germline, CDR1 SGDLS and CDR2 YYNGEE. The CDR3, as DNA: TGTGCCAGCAGCGGGGGACTAGGCCCTAAAGAGACCCAGTACTTC. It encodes CASSGGLGPKETQYF.

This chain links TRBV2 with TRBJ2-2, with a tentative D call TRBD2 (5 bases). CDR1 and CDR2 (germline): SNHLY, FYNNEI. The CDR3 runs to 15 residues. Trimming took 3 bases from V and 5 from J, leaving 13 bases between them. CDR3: CASSELRGKTGELFF. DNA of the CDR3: TGTGCCAGCAGTGAGCTTCGGGGAAAAACCGGGGAGCTGTTTTTT. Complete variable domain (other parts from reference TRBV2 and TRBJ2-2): EPEVTQTPSHQVTQMGQEVILRCVPISNHLYFYWYRQILGQKVEFLVSFYNNEISEKSEIFDDQFSVERPDGSNFTLKIRSTKLEDSAMYFCASSELRGKTGELFFGEGSRLTVL.

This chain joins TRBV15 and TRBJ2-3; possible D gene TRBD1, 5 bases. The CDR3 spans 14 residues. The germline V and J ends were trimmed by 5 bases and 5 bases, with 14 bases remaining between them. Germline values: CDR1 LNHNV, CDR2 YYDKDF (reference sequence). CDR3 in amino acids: CATSVSPGKDTQYF. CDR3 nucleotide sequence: TGTGCCACCAGCGTTAGCCCAGGGAAAGATACGCAGTATTTT. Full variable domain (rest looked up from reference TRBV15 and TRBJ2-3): DAMVIQNPRYQVTQFGKPVTLSCSQTLNHNVMYWYQQKSSQAPKLLFHYYDKDFNNEADTPDNFQSRRPNTSFCFLDIRSPGLGDTAMYLCATSVSPGKDTQYFGPGTRLTVL.

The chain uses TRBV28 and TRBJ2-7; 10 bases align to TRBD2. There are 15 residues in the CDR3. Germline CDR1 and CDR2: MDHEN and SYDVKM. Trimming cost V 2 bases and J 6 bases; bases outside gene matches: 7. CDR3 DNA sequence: TGTGCCAGCAGTTTAGGAGTAGCGGGGGGTTCCGAGCAGTACTTC. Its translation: CASSLGVAGGSEQYF. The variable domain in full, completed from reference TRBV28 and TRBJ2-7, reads DVKVTQSSRYLVKRTGEKVFLECVQDMDHENMFWYRQDPGLGLRLIYFSYDVKMKEKGDIPEGYSVSREKKERFSLILESASTNQTSMYLCASSLGVAGGSEQYFGPGTRLTVT.

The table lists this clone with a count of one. The CDR3 protein is CASSLYGQGYLTNEKLFF. The CDR3 region has the DNA TGTGCCAGCAGCTTATACGGACAGGGGTACCTCACTAATGAAAAACTGTTTTTT. The chain joins TRBV11-2 to TRBJ1-4; 9 nucleotides agree with TRBD1. Germline CDR1 and CDR2: SGHAT and FQNNGV. The V segment lost 2 bases and the J segment 2 bases; nucleotides outside the gene matches: 9. CDR3 length: 18 residues.

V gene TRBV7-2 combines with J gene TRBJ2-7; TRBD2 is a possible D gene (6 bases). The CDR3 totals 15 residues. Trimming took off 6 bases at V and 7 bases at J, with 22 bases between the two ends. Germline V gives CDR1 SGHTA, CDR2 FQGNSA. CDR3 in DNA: TGTGCCAGCAGTGACCGGGACTCCTCGTTATTTGAGCAGTACTTC. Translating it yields CASSDRDSSLFEQYF.

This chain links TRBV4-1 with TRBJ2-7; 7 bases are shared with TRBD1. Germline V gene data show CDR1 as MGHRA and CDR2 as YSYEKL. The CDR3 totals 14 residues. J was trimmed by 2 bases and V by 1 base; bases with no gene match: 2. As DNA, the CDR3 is TGCGCCAGCAGCCAAGGGCAGGGGGCCTACGAGCAGTACTTC. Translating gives CASSQGQGAYEQYF.